Listed here is a single TCR beta chain. The sample holds other DNA sequences that translate to the same CDR3. In the authors' workflow: Quantification of nucleated cells was approximated via reference gene primer amplification. Method: immunoSEQ multiplex PCR; TCRdb's copy keeps in-frame clones and lacks some. Clonal size and the V and J genes are those of that table, whereas D and trimming came from the DNA. The sample gives 300,000 or so clones, 87% of which show up once; roughly 1.6% is in the top ten. This entry is derived from a study of blood T cell repertoires in COVID-19. Study overall: COVID-19 samples from acute and convalescent phases originated in the United States, Italy and Spain. From T cells, B-cell-depleted T cells, or PBMCs came the material, which was cDNA or gDNA.

The source is a woman in her 40s who had recovered from COVID-19. The sequencing sample was made of peripheral blood.

CDR3 loop: CSARGPTEAFF. The CDR3 DNA reads TGCAGTGCTAGAGGGCCCACTGAAGCTTTCTTT. This chain connects TRBV20-1 to TRBJ1-1, with unresolved D. The CDR3 has 11 amino acids. V was pared by 1 base and J by 4 bases, with 4 bases between. Germline CDR1 reads DFQATT; CDR2 reads SNEGSKA (reference sequence).